This entry lists 29 T cell receptor beta chains sequenced from one sample in a study of CD8+CD57+ T cells in acquired aplastic anemia. Genomic DNA provided the template from which TCR beta VDJ and CDR3 profiles were obtained. Each CDR3 protein gets one entry after TCRdb re-called the reads with MiXCR. The sample lists about 180,000 distinct CDR3 sequences; around half were seen once. The authors sequenced patients whose flow cytometry had shown CD8+CD57+ cell expansion. Sequencing used sorted CD4+, CD8+, or CD8+CD57+ T cells (not recorded which) from PBMCs. The receptors derive from a human donor with aplastic anemia.

The table lists this clonotype with many counts. The chain has TRBV19 and TRBJ2-7; a possible D gene is TRBD1 (6 bases). Germline CDR1 reads LNHDA; CDR2 reads SQIVND (reference sequence). Trimming stripped 10 bases from V and 2 bases from J, with 9 bases between. This CDR3 comprises 11 residues. DNA for the CDR3: TGTGCCACCGAGGGGGCCTACGAGCAGTACTTC. Protein sequence: CATEGAYEQYF. The full variable domain, completed using reference TRBV19 and TRBJ2-7, is DGGITQSPKYLFRKEGQNVTLSCEQNLNHDAMYWYRQDPGQGLRLIYYSQIVNDFQKGDIAEGYSVSREKKESFPLTVTSAQKNPTAFYLCATEGAYEQYFGPGTRLTVT.

V usage is TRBV19 and J usage is TRBJ2-1; TRBD2 agrees at 11 bases. The CDR3 runs 16 residues. V trimming: 1 base; J trimming: 3 bases; junction bases outside the gene matches: 2. Germline assignment: CDR1 LNHDA and CDR2 SQIVND (reference sequence). The chain's CDR3 is CASSIALAGGYNEQFF. For the CDR3, the DNA is TGTGCCAGTAGTATAGCCCTAGCGGGGGGCTACAATGAGCAGTTCTTC. Full variable domain (outside the CDR3, taken from reference TRBV19 and TRBJ2-1): DGGITQSPKYLFRKEGQNVTLSCEQNLNHDAMYWYRQDPGQGLRLIYYSQIVNDFQKGDIAEGYSVSREKKESFPLTVTSAQKNPTAFYLCASSIALAGGYNEQFFGPGTRLTVL.

CDR3 coding DNA: TGCAGTGCAAGACCCGGGACAGCGAACACTGAAGCTTTCTTT. Its translation: CSARPGTANTEAFF. The chain employs TRBV20-1 and TRBJ1-1; 7 bases are a match to TRBD1. Germline trimming cut 6 bases from V and 1 base from J; bases unmatched to any gene: 8. The CDR3 consists of 14 residues. CDR1 and CDR2 (germline): DFQATT, SNEGSKA (reference sequence).

This rearrangement joins TRBV25-1 to TRBJ2-5; TRBD2 matches 7 bases. The germline gives CDR1 MGHDK, CDR2 SYGVNS. The junction had 11 bases not matched to a gene; V was cut back by 2 bases and J by 5 bases. CDR3 length: 16 amino acids. In nucleotides, the CDR3 is TGTGCCAGCAGTGAAATCCGGGGGGTACATAGGGAGACCCAGTACTTC. Translating gives CASSEIRGVHRETQYF.

In regard to this clonotype: The germline gene is not matched at one end of the junction; a read error may be the cause. This sequence joins TRBV19 and TRBJ1-1, with no clear D. This CDR3 contains 12 residues. Germline CDR1 and CDR2: LNHDA and SQIVND (reference sequence). The CDR3 is CASSYSNTGAFF. The CDR3 DNA reads TGTGCCAGTAGTTATTCGAACACTGGAGCTTTCTTT.

This clonotype was recorded at least ten times. The rearrangement joins TRBV5-4 to TRBJ2-2; D is possibly TRBD1 (6 bases). V lost 6 bases to trimming and J lost 7 bases, with 16 bases between them. CDR1 SGHNT and CDR2 YYREEE come from the germline V gene (reference sequence). The CDR3 contains 14 residues. The CDR3 DNA sequence: TGTGCCAGCACCCGAGACAGGATAAACGGGGAGCTGTTTTTT. Protein product: CASTRDRINGELFF. Complete variable domain (other parts from reference TRBV5-4 and TRBJ2-2): ETGVTQSPTHLIKTRGQQVTLRCSSQSGHNTVSWYQQALGQGPQFIFQYYREEENGRGNFPPRFSGLQFPNYSSELNVNALELDDSALYLCASTRDRINGELFFGEGSRLTVL.

Remarks on this clonotype: An end of the junction does not agree with germline; a read error may underlie this. The chain links TRBV6-6 to TRBJ1-1; D remains unclear. CDR1 is MNHNY and CDR2 is SVGAGI in the germline V gene (reference sequence). CDR3 length: 11 amino acids. The CDR3 loop is CASSYSKEWDF. The CDR3 DNA follows: TGTGCCAGCAGTTACTCGAAGGAGTGGGACTTT.

The chain employs TRBV9 and TRBJ1-5, with D uncertain. V lost 0 bases, J lost 2 bases, and 3 bases lay in between. In germline, CDR1 is SGDLS, CDR2 YYNGEE. This CDR3 has 13 amino acids. The DNA for the CDR3 is TGTGCCAGCAGCGTAGACGGCAATCAGCCCCAGCATTTT. As protein: CASSVDGNQPQHF.

This clonotype was found many times. The chain couples TRBV20-1 to TRBJ1-2; weak D call: TRBD1 (5 bases). This CDR3 spans 12 amino acids. Trimming pared 6 bases from V and 4 bases from J, leaving 12 bases between. Germline V CDR1 and CDR2: DFQATT, SNEGSKA (reference sequence). The CDR3 DNA follows: TGCAGTGCAGGGGAGTCCGTCTATGGCTACACCTTC. This sequence encodes CSAGESVYGYTF.

This clonotype showed up many times. The V gene is TRBV6-2 or TRBV6-3, the J gene TRBJ2-7; D is possibly TRBD1 (5 bases). V dropped 6 bases and J dropped 5 bases, with 20 bases sitting between them. Germline lookup yields CDR1 MNHEY and CDR2 SVGEGT. The CDR3 is 15 amino acids. DNA of the CDR3: TGTGCCAGCAGCTACCCCTCAGGGTTCAGCAACGAGCAGTACTTC. It translates to CASSYPSGFSNEQYF.

This CDR3 reads CASSEAVFTRGGRGPNEQFF. The CDR3 nucleotides read TGTGCCAGCAGTGAAGCGGTTTTCACTAGGGGCGGGAGGGGACCCAATGAGCAGTTCTTC. The genes are TRBV2 and TRBJ2-1, with TRBD2 identical over 9 bases. The V gene's germline CDR1 is SNHLY and CDR2 FYNNEI. The CDR3 has 20 amino acids. The J segment lost 6 bases and the V segment lost 0 bases, leaving 18 bases of the junction unmatched.

The chain is built from TRBV5-4 and TRBJ2-7, with 11 bases aligning to TRBD2. This CDR3 spans 15 amino acids. The J segment lost 4 bases and the V segment lost 2 bases, leaving 5 bases of the junction unmatched. The germline V gene encodes CDR1 SGHNT and CDR2 YYREEE (reference sequence). The CDR3 region is CASSFSGTSGYEQYF. CDR3 DNA sequence: TGTGCCAGCAGCTTTTCCGGGACTAGCGGATACGAGCAGTACTTC.

A single count supports this clonotype. V is TRBV6-1 and J is TRBJ1-3, with D possibly being TRBD1 (6 bases). The V end was cut by 7 bases, the J end by 2 bases, with 9 bases between. The CDR3 consists of 13 residues. CDR1 and CDR2 (germline): MNHNS, SASEGT. The DNA of the CDR3 is TGTGCCAGCAAGAACAGGGCTGGAAACACCATATATTTT. Translation gives CASKNRAGNTIYF.

In this sample, this clonotype turned up many times. The chain is built from TRBV4-3 and TRBJ2-1, with D tentatively TRBD1 or TRBD2 (5 bases each). The CDR3 has 17 residues. Germline CDR1 reads LGHNA; CDR2 reads YSLEER. The V gene lost 3 bases and the J gene lost 0 bases, with 15 bases spanning the gap. CDR3 amino acids: CASSHPGTKSSYNEQFF. The CDR3 DNA reads TGCGCCAGCAGCCACCCCGGGACGAAGAGCTCCTACAATGAGCAGTTCTTC.

On this clonotype itself: Mismatch with germline at one junction end may stem from a read error. The rearrangement joins TRBV5-1 to TRBJ2-3, with 10 bases lining up with TRBD2. From germline, CDR1 is SGHRS and CDR2 YFSETQ. The CDR3 length is 17 residues. CDR3 bases: TGCGCCAGCAGCTCCCAACCGGGACTAGCGAGCACAGGTACGCAGTATTTT. It encodes CASSSQPGLASTGTQYF. Full variable domain (missing parts from reference TRBV5-1 and TRBJ2-3): KAGVTQTPRYLIKTRGQQVTLSCSPISGHRSVSWYQQTPGQGLQFLFEYFSETQRNKGNFPGRFSGRQFSNSRSEMNVSTLELGDSALYLCASSSQPGLASTGTQYFGPGTRLTVL.

This clonotype was seen only once. The CDR3 protein is CASSYYPPGQYTGELFF. The CDR3 nucleotides read TGCGCCAGCAGCTACTACCCCCCGGGACAGTACACCGGGGAGCTGTTTTTT. The genes are TRBV4-1 and TRBJ2-2; 7 bases are a match to TRBD1. This CDR3 spans 17 amino acids. Germline CDR1 and CDR2: MGHRA and YSYEKL. V dropped 5 bases and J dropped 3; count of bases not matched to a gene: 12.

The chain joins TRBV24-1 to TRBJ1-3; no definite D call. The CDR3 is made up of 11 amino acids. Germline V gene data show CDR1 as KGHDR and CDR2 as SFDVKD. V was clipped by 6 bases and J by 4 bases, with 3 bases between them. CDR3 nucleotide sequence: TGTGCCACCAGTTTCGGAAACACCATATATTTT. Residues: CATSFGNTIYF.

Only a few counts were recorded for this clonotype. V gene TRBV15 combines with J gene TRBJ2-7; D not resolved. Trimming removed 2 bases at V and 3 bases at J, with 5 bases between. The CDR3 is 12 amino acids. CDR1 is LNHNV, CDR2 YYDKDF, per germline (reference sequence). The CDR3 here is CATSRTNYEQYF. DNA for the CDR3: TGTGCCACCAGCAGAACGAACTACGAGCAGTACTTC.

Only a few counts were recorded for this clonotype. This may arise from a read error, as a much more abundant clone is one base away. This chain uses TRBV15 with TRBJ1-5; D might be TRBD1 (6 bases). In germline, CDR1 is LNHNV, CDR2 YYDKDF (reference sequence). CDR3 size: 18 residues. Between the trimmed V and J ends, which lost 7 bases and 0 bases, there was a span of 22 bases. The CDR3 loop reads CATTDAALGANSNQPQHF. CDR3 bases: TGTGCCACCACCGACGCAGCGCTGGGGGCGAATAGCAATCAGCCCCAGCATTTT. The complete variable domain, with remaining parts taken from reference TRBV15 and TRBJ1-5, reads DAMVIQNPRYQVTQFGKPVTLSCSQTLNHNVMYWYQQKSSQAPKLLFHYYDKDFNNEADTPDNFQSRRPNTSFCFLDIRSPGLGDTAMYLCATTDAALGANSNQPQHFGDGTRLSIL.

This clonotype was detected many times. The chain uses TRBV3-1 and TRBJ1-1, with no clear D. Between the trimmed V and J ends, which lost 1 base and 9 bases, there was a span of 9 bases. The germline CDR1 and CDR2 sequences are LGHDT and YNNKEL (reference sequence). The CDR3 spans 12 residues. CDR3 DNA sequence: TGTGCCAGCAGCCAAGGAGACAATAAAGCTTTCTTT. It translates to CASSQGDNKAFF.

The chain is built from TRBV20-1 and TRBJ2-7; D is tentatively TRBD1 or TRBD2 (6 bases each). The CDR3 covers 14 residues. Trimming removed 3 bases from V and 13 bases from J, with 25 bases in between. Germline V CDR1 and CDR2: DFQATT, SNEGSKA (reference sequence). The DNA of the CDR3 is TGCAGTGCTAGTACTTTCTCAGGTCGGGGGCGCGAATACTTC. It specifies CSASTFSGRGREYF.

This CDR3 is CASSQDLDREGYEQYF. For the CDR3, the DNA is TGCGCCAGCAGCCAAGACCTGGACAGGGAGGGCTACGAGCAGTACTTC. The chain employs TRBV4-1 and TRBJ2-7; D might be TRBD1 (8 bases). The ends were cut back, 0 bases at V and 3 bases at J, with 15 bases in the middle. CDR1 and CDR2 from the germline V gene are MGHRA and YSYEKL. The CDR3 is 16 amino acids.

The CDR3: CASSNGDMYNEQFF. The DNA for the CDR3 is TGTGCCAGCAGTAACGGCGACATGTACAATGAGCAGTTCTTC. V usage is TRBV2 and J usage is TRBJ2-1; D gene unclear. V lost 5 bases, J lost 4 bases, and 12 bases lay in between. From germline, CDR1 is SNHLY and CDR2 FYNNEI. The length of the CDR3 is 14 residues.

This chain links TRBV6-1 with TRBJ2-7; TRBD1 matches 8 bases. The germline V gene encodes CDR1 MNHNS and CDR2 SASEGT. This CDR3 has 11 residues. V lost 6 bases, J lost 8 bases, and 3 bases stayed unmatched. The CDR3 protein is CASSGQGQQYF. CDR3 sequence (DNA): TGTGCCAGCAGCGGACAGGGACAGCAGTACTTC.

The sample holds many counts of this clonotype. The V call is TRBV24-1, the J call TRBJ2-3, with TRBD1 matching 8 bases. From germline, CDR1 is KGHDR and CDR2 SFDVKD. Trimming cost V 0 bases and J 4 bases; bases outside gene matches: 2. This CDR3 contains 15 residues. This CDR3 reads CATSDLQGASDTQYF. The CDR3 DNA follows: TGTGCCACCAGTGATTTGCAGGGGGCCTCAGATACGCAGTATTTT.

This clonotype has a count of ten or more. The V and J genes are TRBV12-3 or TRBV12-4 and TRBJ1-1; 7 bases agree with TRBD1. The length of the CDR3 is 15 residues. The V gene end was trimmed by 3 bases and the J gene end by 6 bases; junction bases not matched to a gene: 10. The CDR3 sequence is CASSFYPGQSSEAFF. For the CDR3, the DNA is TGTGCCAGCAGTTTCTACCCGGGACAGTCATCTGAAGCTTTCTTT.

This clonotype was found many times. The chain employs TRBV7-2 and TRBJ1-2; D gene ambiguous. Trimming shortened V by 0 bases and J by 0 bases, and 8 bases separated the two germline ends. CDR3 length equals 15 residues. From germline, CDR1 is SGHTA and CDR2 FQGNSA. CDR3 protein: CASSLARSSNYGYTF. In DNA, the CDR3 is TGTGCCAGCAGCTTAGCAAGGTCATCTAACTATGGCTACACCTTC. Full variable domain (outside the CDR3, taken from reference TRBV7-2 and TRBJ1-2): GAGVSQSPSNKVTEKGKDVELRCDPISGHTALYWYRQSLGQGLEFLIYFQGNSAPDKSGLPSDRFSAERTGGSVSTLTIQRTQQEDSAVYLCASSLARSSNYGYTFGSGTRLTVV.

V is TRBV12-3 or TRBV12-4 and J is TRBJ2-1; D is ambiguous. The V end was cut by 2 bases, the J end by 7 bases, with 3 bases between. The CDR3 spans 11 residues. CDR3 in amino acids: CASSLLNEQFF. CDR3 bases: TGTGCCAGCAGTTTATTGAATGAGCAGTTCTTC.

As for this clonotype: A read error may produce the germline difference seen at one junction end. This chain's CDR3 is CSVEDPTSGGATDTHYF. DNA of the CDR3: TGCAGCGTTGAAGATCCGACTAGCGGGGGGGCCACAGATACGCATTATTTT. The chain employs TRBV29-1 and TRBJ2-3; 14 bases are a match to TRBD2. The V gene's germline CDR1 is SQVTM and CDR2 ANQGSEA. CDR3 length: 17 amino acids.